This T cell receptor beta chain emerged from a study of technical replicates of blood from four donors. The CDR3 has 15 amino acids. Germline CDR1 SGHRS, CDR2 YFSETQ. The germline V and J ends were trimmed by 5 bases and 0 bases, with 15 bases remaining between them. Using immunoSEQ multiplex PCR, the repertoire was profiled, and TCRdb retains in-frame clones only, with some absent. Of some 58,000 clones in the sample, less than 95% were seen once. The sequencing input was T cells isolated from PBMCs. This chain joins TRBV5-1 and TRBJ2-7, with a tentative D call TRBD1 (6 bases). This clonotype was sampled from a human donor in good health. CDR3 sequence: CASRLGQLISYEQYF. For the CDR3, the DNA is TGCGCCAGCAGACTCGGACAGCTAATCTCCTACGAGCAGTACTTC.